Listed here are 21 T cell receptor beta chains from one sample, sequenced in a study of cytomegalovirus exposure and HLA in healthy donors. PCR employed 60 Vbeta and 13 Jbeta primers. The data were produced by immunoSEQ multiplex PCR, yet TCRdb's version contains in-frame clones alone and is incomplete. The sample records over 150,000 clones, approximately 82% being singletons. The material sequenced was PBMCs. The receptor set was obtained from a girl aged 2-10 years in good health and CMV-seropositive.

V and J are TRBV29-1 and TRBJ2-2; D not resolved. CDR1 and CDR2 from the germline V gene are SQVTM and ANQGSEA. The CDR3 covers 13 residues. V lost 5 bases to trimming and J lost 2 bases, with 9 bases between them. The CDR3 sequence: CSVTNSNTGELFF. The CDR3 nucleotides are TGCAGCGTTACTAACTCTAACACCGGGGAGCTGTTTTTT.

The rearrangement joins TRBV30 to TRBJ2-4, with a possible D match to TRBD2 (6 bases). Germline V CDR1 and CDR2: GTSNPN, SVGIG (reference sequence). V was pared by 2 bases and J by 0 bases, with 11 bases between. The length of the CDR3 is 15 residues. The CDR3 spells CAWSQAGLAKNIQYF. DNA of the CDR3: TGTGCCTGGAGTCAGGCGGGGCTAGCCAAAAACATTCAGTACTTC.

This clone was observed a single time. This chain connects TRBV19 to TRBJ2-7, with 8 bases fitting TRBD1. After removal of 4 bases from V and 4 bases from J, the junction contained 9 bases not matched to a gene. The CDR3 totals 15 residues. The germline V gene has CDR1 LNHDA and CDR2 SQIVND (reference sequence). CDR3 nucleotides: TGTGCCAGTAGTACGCCCGGGACAGGACTTTACGAGCAGTACTTC. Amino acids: CASSTPGTGLYEQYF.

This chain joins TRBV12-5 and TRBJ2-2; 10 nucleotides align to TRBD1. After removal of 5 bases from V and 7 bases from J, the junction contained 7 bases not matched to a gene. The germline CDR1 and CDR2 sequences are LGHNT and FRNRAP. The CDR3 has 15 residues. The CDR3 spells CASGSGDRGFGELFF. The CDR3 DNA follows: TGTGCTAGTGGTAGTGGGGACAGGGGTTTCGGGGAGCTGTTTTTT.

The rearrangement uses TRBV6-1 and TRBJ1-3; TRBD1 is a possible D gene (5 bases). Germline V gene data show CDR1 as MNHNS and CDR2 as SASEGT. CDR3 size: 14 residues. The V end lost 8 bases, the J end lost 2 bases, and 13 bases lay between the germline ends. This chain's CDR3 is CASLVSGTGNTIYF. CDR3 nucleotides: TGTGCCAGCCTAGTTTCAGGGACTGGAAACACCATATATTTT.

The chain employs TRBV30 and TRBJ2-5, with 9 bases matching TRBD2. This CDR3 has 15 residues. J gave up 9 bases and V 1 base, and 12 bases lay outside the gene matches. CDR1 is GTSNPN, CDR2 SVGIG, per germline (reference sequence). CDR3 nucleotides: TGTGCCTGGAGTGATACTGGGCGGCGCGGGAGGGCCCAGTACTTC. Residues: CAWSDTGRRGRAQYF.

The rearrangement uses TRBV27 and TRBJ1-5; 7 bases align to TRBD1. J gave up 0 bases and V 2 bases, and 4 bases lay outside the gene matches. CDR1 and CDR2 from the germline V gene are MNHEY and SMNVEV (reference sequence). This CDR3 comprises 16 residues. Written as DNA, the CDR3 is TGTGCCAGCAGTTTAGGGGGACAGTATAGCAATCAGCCCCAGCATTTT. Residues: CASSLGGQYSNQPQHF.

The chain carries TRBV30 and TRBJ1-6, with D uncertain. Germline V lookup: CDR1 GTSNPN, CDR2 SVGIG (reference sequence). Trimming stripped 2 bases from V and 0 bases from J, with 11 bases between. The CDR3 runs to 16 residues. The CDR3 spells CAWSLRRSSYNSPLHF. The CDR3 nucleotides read TGTGCCTGGAGTCTCAGGCGTAGCTCCTATAATTCACCCCTCCACTTT.

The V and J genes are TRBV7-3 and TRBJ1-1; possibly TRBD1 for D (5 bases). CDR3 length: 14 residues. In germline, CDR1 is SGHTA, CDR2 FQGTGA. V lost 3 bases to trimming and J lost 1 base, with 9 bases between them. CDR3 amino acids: CASSFSGPNTEAFF. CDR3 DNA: TGTGCCAGCAGCTTCTCAGGGCCGAACACTGAAGCTTTCTTT. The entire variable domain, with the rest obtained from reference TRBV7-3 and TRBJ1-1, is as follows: GAGVSQTPSNKVTEKGKYVELRCDPISGHTALYWYRQSLGQGPEFLIYFQGTGAADDSGLPNDRFFAVRPEGSVSTLKIQRTERGDSAVYLCASSFSGPNTEAFFGQGTRLTVV.

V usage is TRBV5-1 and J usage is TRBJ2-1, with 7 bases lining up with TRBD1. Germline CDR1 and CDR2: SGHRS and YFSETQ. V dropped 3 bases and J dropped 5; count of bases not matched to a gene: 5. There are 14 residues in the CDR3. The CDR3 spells CASSYGTDDNEQFF. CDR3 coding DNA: TGCGCCAGCAGCTACGGGACAGATGACAATGAGCAGTTCTTC.

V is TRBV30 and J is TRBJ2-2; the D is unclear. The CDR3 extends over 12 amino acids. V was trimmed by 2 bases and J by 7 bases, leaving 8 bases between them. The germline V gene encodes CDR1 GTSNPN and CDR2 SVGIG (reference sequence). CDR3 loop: CAWSSDNGELFF. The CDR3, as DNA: TGTGCCTGGAGTTCCGACAACGGGGAGCTGTTTTTT.

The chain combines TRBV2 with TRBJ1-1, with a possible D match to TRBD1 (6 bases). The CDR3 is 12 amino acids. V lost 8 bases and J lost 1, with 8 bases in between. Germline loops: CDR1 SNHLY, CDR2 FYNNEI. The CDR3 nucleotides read TGTGCCAGCGTGGGACAGAACACTGAAGCTTTCTTT. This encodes CASVGQNTEAFF.

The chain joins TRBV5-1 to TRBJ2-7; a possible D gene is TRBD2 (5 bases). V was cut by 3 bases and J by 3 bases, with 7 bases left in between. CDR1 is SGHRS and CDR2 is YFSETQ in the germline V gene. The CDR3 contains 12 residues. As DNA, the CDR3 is TGCGCCAGCAGCTCGGGGTACTACGAGCAGTACTTC. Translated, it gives CASSSGYYEQYF. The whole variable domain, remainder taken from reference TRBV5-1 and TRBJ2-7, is KAGVTQTPRYLIKTRGQQVTLSCSPISGHRSVSWYQQTPGQGLQFLFEYFSETQRNKGNFPGRFSGRQFSNSRSEMNVSTLELGDSALYLCASSSGYYEQYFGPGTRLTVT.

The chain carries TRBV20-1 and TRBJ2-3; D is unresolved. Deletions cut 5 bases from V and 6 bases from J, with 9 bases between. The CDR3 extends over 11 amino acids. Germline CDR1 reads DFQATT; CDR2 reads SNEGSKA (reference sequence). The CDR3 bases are TGCAGTGCTGATGTCGGGGATACGCAGTATTTT. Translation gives CSADVGDTQYF.

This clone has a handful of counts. CDR3 residues: CASRLLPGLNNEAFF. Written as DNA, the CDR3 is TGCGCCAGCCGGCTTTTACCGGGACTCAATAATGAAGCTTTCTTT. This chain connects TRBV4-1 to TRBJ1-1; D might be TRBD1 (5 bases). The length of the CDR3 is 15 residues. V lost 8 bases, J lost 7 bases, and 23 bases lay in between. Germline-derived CDR1 and CDR2 are MGHRA and YSYEKL.

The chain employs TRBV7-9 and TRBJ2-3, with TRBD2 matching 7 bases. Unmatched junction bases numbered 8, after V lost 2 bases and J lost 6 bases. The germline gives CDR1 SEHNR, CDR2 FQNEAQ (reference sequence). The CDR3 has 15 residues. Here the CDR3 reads CASSLQGGRPDTQYF. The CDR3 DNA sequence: TGTGCCAGCAGCTTACAGGGCGGGAGACCCGATACGCAGTATTTT.

CDR3 loop: CASSEALGGTNEKLFF. CDR3 in DNA: TGTGCCAGCAGTGAAGCGCTGGGGGGGACTAATGAAAAACTGTTTTTT. The chain links TRBV2 to TRBJ1-4, with D tentatively TRBD1 (5 bases). Trimming took off 0 bases at V and 2 bases at J, with 10 bases between the two ends. The V gene's germline CDR1 is SNHLY and CDR2 FYNNEI. The CDR3 extends over 16 amino acids.

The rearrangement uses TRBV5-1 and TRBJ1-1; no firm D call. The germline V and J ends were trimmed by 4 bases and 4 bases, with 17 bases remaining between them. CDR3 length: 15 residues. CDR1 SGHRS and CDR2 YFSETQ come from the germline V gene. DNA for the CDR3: TGCGCCAGCAGCAAGAACCCGGGAAAATTCACTGAAGCTTTCTTT. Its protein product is CASSKNPGKFTEAFF.

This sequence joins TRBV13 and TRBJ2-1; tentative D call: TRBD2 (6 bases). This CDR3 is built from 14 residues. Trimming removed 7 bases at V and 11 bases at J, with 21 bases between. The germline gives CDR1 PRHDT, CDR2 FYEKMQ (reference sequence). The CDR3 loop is CASMGGRVGFQQFF. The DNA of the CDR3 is TGTGCCAGCATGGGAGGAAGGGTAGGGTTTCAGCAGTTCTTC.

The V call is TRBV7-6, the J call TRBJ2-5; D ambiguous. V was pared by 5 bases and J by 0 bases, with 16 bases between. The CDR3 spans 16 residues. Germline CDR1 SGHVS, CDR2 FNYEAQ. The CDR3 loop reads CASSREMSRYQETQYF. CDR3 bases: TGTGCCAGCAGCCGAGAGATGTCGCGGTACCAAGAGACCCAGTACTTC. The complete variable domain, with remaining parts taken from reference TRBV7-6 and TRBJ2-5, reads GAGVSQSPRYKVTKRGQDVALRCDPISGHVSLYWYRQALGQGPEFLTYFNYEAQQDKSGLPNDRFSAERPEGSISTLTIQRTEQRDSAMYRCASSREMSRYQETQYFGPGTRLLVL.

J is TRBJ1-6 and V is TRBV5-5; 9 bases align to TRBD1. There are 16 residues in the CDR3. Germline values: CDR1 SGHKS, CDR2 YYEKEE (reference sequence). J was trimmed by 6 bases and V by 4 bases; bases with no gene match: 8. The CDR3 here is CASSERSGQGNSPLHF. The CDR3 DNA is TGTGCCAGCAGCGAAAGGTCGGGACAGGGTAATTCACCCCTCCACTTT. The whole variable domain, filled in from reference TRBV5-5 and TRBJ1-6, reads DAGVTQSPTHLIKTRGQQVTLRCSPISGHKSVSWYQQVLGQGPQFIFQYYEKEERGRGNFPDRFSARQFPNYSSELNVNALLLGDSALYLCASSERSGQGNSPLHFGNGTRLTVT.